This entry lists 17 T cell receptor beta chains sequenced from one sample in a study of blood T cell repertoires in COVID-19. Profiling relied on immunoSEQ multiplex PCR, and the TCRdb table lists in-frame clones only, not all of them. The data show about 250,000 clones, nearly 90% seen once. The sequencing sample was made of peripheral blood. The receptors were gathered from an older woman with COVID-19, enrolled during active disease.

This clone came up once. The V and J genes are TRBV5-1 and TRBJ1-2; TRBD1 aligns across 7 bases. Germline values: CDR1 SGHRS, CDR2 YFSETQ. The CDR3 length is 16 residues. Unmatched junction bases numbered 13, after V lost 4 bases and J lost 4 bases. In nucleotides, the CDR3 is TGCGCCAGCAGCAAAGAACCGGGACAGATAGTCTATGGCTACACCTTC. Protein product: CASSKEPGQIVYGYTF.

The chain joins TRBV6-6 to TRBJ2-1, with 7 bases lining up with TRBD2. J gave up 1 base and V 7 bases, and 10 bases lay outside the gene matches. The germline gives CDR1 MNHNY, CDR2 SVGAGI (reference sequence). There are 16 residues in the CDR3. CDR3 sequence reads: CASIPIAGLSYNEQFF. CDR3 sequence (DNA): TGTGCCAGCATCCCGATAGCGGGCCTATCCTACAATGAGCAGTTCTTC.

The chain uses TRBV4-2 and TRBJ1-5, with TRBD1 identical over 8 bases. The CDR3 length is 15 residues. Germline V CDR1 and CDR2: LGHNA, YNFKEQ. With 0 bases clipped from V and 12 bases from J, the junction kept 10 bases outside the gene matches. DNA of the CDR3: TGTGCCAGCAGCCAAGAAGGGGGGACAGGCCAGGGCCAGCATTTT. This gives the protein CASSQEGGTGQGQHF.

The count of this clone is one. CDR3 in DNA: TGCGCCAGCAGCCAAGATGGGCGCAGGGAGGGTGGCTACACCTTC. The encoded protein is CASSQDGRREGGYTF. V is TRBV4-3 and J is TRBJ1-2, with D perhaps matching TRBD1 (5 bases). CDR3 length: 15 amino acids. V gave up 0 bases and J gave up 7 bases, with 15 bases separating them. CDR1 is LGHNA, CDR2 YSLEER, per germline.

This chain uses TRBV6-2 or TRBV6-3 with TRBJ2-1, with 7 bases matching TRBD2. The CDR3 has 16 residues. CDR1 is MNHEY, CDR2 SVGEGT, per germline. The V segment lost 0 bases and the J segment 6 bases; nucleotides outside the gene matches: 8. The CDR3 DNA sequence: TGTGCCAGCAGTTACTCCCCCCGGCGGGGGTTCAATGAGCAGTTCTTC. Its protein product is CASSYSPRRGFNEQFF.

This clone was recorded only once. In the same sample, other DNA sequences code for this CDR3. V gene TRBV5-4 combines with J gene TRBJ1-2, with 8 nucleotides matching TRBD1. The V gene end was trimmed by 4 bases and the J gene end by 6 bases; junction bases not matched to a gene: 5. The CDR3 is 13 amino acids. Germline-derived CDR1 and CDR2 are SGHNT and YYREEE (reference sequence). The CDR3 region is CASSLQGGDGYTF. The CDR3, as DNA: TGTGCCAGCAGCCTACAGGGGGGTGATGGCTACACCTTC.

J is TRBJ1-2 and V is TRBV24-1, with D hard to call. The ends were cut back, 3 bases at V and 1 base at J, with 23 bases in the middle. This CDR3 comprises 19 residues. CDR1 and CDR2 from the germline V gene are KGHDR and SFDVKD. CDR3 nucleotide sequence: TGTGCCACCAGTGATAAGCCGGGGTGGGGATGGATTGGTAACTATGGCTACACCTTC. This translates into CATSDKPGWGWIGNYGYTF.

The table lists this clone with a few counts. The chain carries TRBV4-1 and TRBJ1-2; the match to TRBD1 covers 9 bases. The J segment lost 5 bases and the V segment lost 0 bases, leaving 4 bases of the junction unmatched. This CDR3 region has 15 residues. CDR1 is MGHRA, CDR2 YSYEKL, per germline. The CDR3 coding sequence is TGCGCCAGCAGCCAAGATGTCGGACAGGGGTATGGCTACACCTTC. Encoded protein: CASSQDVGQGYGYTF.

V gene TRBV18 combines with J gene TRBJ1-6, with TRBD1 matching over 12 bases. This CDR3 spans 15 amino acids. The germline gives CDR1 KGHSH, CDR2 LQKENI. J gave up 11 bases and V 5 bases, and 7 bases lay outside the gene matches. The CDR3, as DNA: TGTGCCAGCTCAGCAAGGGACAGGGGGCTTGCACCCCTCCACTTT. Translation: CASSARDRGLAPLHF. Drawing the rest from reference TRBV18 and TRBJ1-6, the complete variable domain is NAGVMQNPRHLVRRRGQEARLRCSPMKGHSHVYWYRQLPEEGLKFMVYLQKENIIDESGMPKERFSAEFPKEGPSILRIQQVVRGDSAAYFCASSARDRGLAPLHFGNGTRLTVT.

V and J are TRBV5-6 and TRBJ2-5; 10 bases map to TRBD2. This CDR3 spans 14 amino acids. The germline gives CDR1 SGHDT, CDR2 YYEEEE. Unmatched junction bases numbered 4, after V lost 4 bases and J lost 4 bases. CDR3 in amino acids: CASSTSGEGETQYF. The CDR3 nucleotides are TGTGCCAGCAGCACTAGCGGGGAGGGAGAGACCCAGTACTTC.

The gene calls are TRBV29-1 and TRBJ1-3, with D unclear. Germline loops: CDR1 SQVTM, CDR2 ANQGSEA. This CDR3 has 11 amino acids. V was clipped by 6 bases and J by 4 bases, with 7 bases between them. The CDR3 sequence: CSVSSGNTIYF. Written as DNA, the CDR3 is TGCAGCGTCTCGTCGGGAAACACCATATATTTT.

The chain recombines TRBV2 with TRBJ1-2; D gene ambiguous. This CDR3 is 12 amino acids long. From germline, CDR1 is SNHLY and CDR2 FYNNEI. Trimming pared 5 bases from V and 8 bases from J, leaving 12 bases between. Written as DNA, the CDR3 is TGTGCCAGCAGTTCCGACCTGGGCGGCTACACCTTC. Translating it yields CASSSDLGGYTF. Using reference TRBV2 and TRBJ1-2 for the parts outside the CDR3, the full variable domain is EPEVTQTPSHQVTQMGQEVILRCVPISNHLYFYWYRQILGQKVEFLVSFYNNEISEKSEIFDDQFSVERPDGSNFTLKIRSTKLEDSAMYFCASSSDLGGYTFGSGTRLTVV.

This rearrangement joins TRBV6-6 to TRBJ1-3; D ambiguous. The CDR3 covers 14 residues. Trimming left V 7 bases short and J 1 base short, with 11 bases between. CDR1 and CDR2 (germline): MNHNY, SVGAGI (reference sequence). The CDR3 region is CASTQRLSGNTIYF. Written as DNA, the CDR3 is TGTGCCAGCACTCAGCGCTTGTCTGGAAACACCATATATTTT.

The J gene is TRBJ2-7, the V gene TRBV19; 9 nucleotides agree with TRBD2. CDR1 and CDR2 (germline): LNHDA, SQIVND (reference sequence). The V segment lost 5 bases and the J segment 2 bases; nucleotides outside the gene matches: 16. This CDR3 contains 18 residues. The DNA for the CDR3 is TGTGCCAGTAGTCCATTCCCGACCCTAGCGGGACTAGCCTACGAGCAGTACTTC. This sequence encodes CASSPFPTLAGLAYEQYF. Filled out from reference TRBV19 and TRBJ2-7, the complete variable domain reads DGGITQSPKYLFRKEGQNVTLSCEQNLNHDAMYWYRQDPGQGLRLIYYSQIVNDFQKGDIAEGYSVSREKKESFPLTVTSAQKNPTAFYLCASSPFPTLAGLAYEQYFGPGTRLTVT.

The rearrangement joins TRBV7-2 to TRBJ1-2, with a possible D match to TRBD1 (5 bases). CDR3 length: 13 amino acids. The ends were cut back, 3 bases at V and 7 bases at J, with 12 bases in the middle. Germline CDR1 is SGHTA and CDR2 is FQGNSA. The CDR3: CASSFRSRVGYTF. The CDR3 DNA sequence: TGTGCCAGCAGCTTCCGTTCCAGGGTTGGCTACACCTTC.

CDR3 region: CSVEKSGTPYGYTF. CDR3 nucleotides: TGCAGCGTTGAAAAAAGTGGGACACCCTATGGCTACACCTTC. This chain uses TRBV29-1 with TRBJ1-2; TRBD1 is a possible D gene (6 bases). The CDR3 runs 14 residues. CDR1 is SQVTM and CDR2 is ANQGSEA in the germline V gene. Trimming shortened V by 2 bases and J by 4 bases, and 14 bases separated the two germline ends.

The chain links TRBV5-1 to TRBJ2-3; D gene uncertain. The CDR3 extends over 13 amino acids. The ends were cut back, 0 bases at V and 4 bases at J, with 6 bases in the middle. CDR1 and CDR2 (germline): SGHRS, YFSETQ. DNA of the CDR3: TGCGCCAGCAGCTTGGTAGTCGCAGATACGCAGTATTTT. It is translated as CASSLVVADTQYF. Combining the CDR3 with reference TRBV5-1 and TRBJ2-3 gives the whole variable domain KAGVTQTPRYLIKTRGQQVTLSCSPISGHRSVSWYQQTPGQGLQFLFEYFSETQRNKGNFPGRFSGRQFSNSRSEMNVSTLELGDSALYLCASSLVVADTQYFGPGTRLTVL.